The sequence of this T cell receptor beta chain was determined in a study of blood T cell repertoires in COVID-19 (dated by TCRdb to about 2020). Study-wide context: The collaborator samples originated in the United States, Italy and Spain and spanned the acute and convalescent phases of COVID-19. A de-identified subject ID, COVID-19 status, age in years and sex were almost always included in the sample metadata. The repertoires were made available in a free public database intended to serve as a resource for research on the immune response to SARS-CoV-2. Where available, HLA class I and class II types were taken from metadata supplied by the sample provider and were not determined by assay-based typing. The material from the prospective study consisted of cDNA or gDNA derived from T cells, B-cell-depleted T cells, or PBMCs. Subjects who had been exposed to COVID-19, were actively infected with it, or had recovered from it provided the deeply sampled blood TCRbeta repertoires that made up the dataset. Samples were obtained from the ongoing ImmuneRACE study (first 160 participants) and from approximately 1,200 subjects provided by 6 global collaborators. The investigation overall reported the following: How much clinical and demographic metadata was included differed by source and by participant, and the metadata was provided uncurated.

The CDR3, from cysteine to phenylalanine, totals 13 residues. Left in the record is the CDR3 DNA by itself, 39 bases read in frame from the first base. V drops 5 bases and J drops 0 bases, leaving 7 bases in between. The germline V gene supplies CDR1 MRHNA and CDR2 SNTAGT. TCRbeta CDR3 regions were amplified from genomic DNA by means of the immunoSEQ Assay, a bias-controlled multiplex PCR. On the study's bioinformatics: The number of nucleated cells in each sample was estimated from the amplification of reference gene primers within the assay. To quantify the absolute abundance of each unique TCRbeta CDR3 rearrangement, sequence reads were collapsed and filtered. For each sample, productive Simpson clonality was calculated as the square root of Simpson's diversity index over productive rearrangements. TCRdb holds this immuneACCESS table with in-frame rearrangements only. Some clones are missing; in checked studies, unresolved V genes explain under half, and the rest has no known cause. V, J and clone size are taken as reported in that table, and D and trimming were inferred from the DNA itself. The sample table shows approximately 290,000 clones, and roughly 88% are seen once. The ten biggest clones cover approximately 4% of the sample.

Turning to this clone: There is no known antigen for this receptor. No much larger clonotype is one base removed from it; base qualities were not supplied.

In the prospective study, participants were roughly 18 to 100 years old, resided in fewer than 25 geographic areas of the United States, and were enrolled through a virtual design. To assign participants to cohorts, the prospective study relied on clinical history that participants themselves reported in a screening survey and a study questionnaire. For ImmuneRACE Cohort 3, a participant was defined as recovered based on two consecutive negative NP/OP PCR tests, clearance by a healthcare professional, or resolution of symptoms. In the prospective study, mobile phlebotomists collected whole blood, serum and a nasopharyngeal or oropharyngeal swab from each participant. Participants in the prospective study had the option to provide additional blood draws and questionnaires over a roughly 2-month period. Before DNA extraction, blood samples from the prospective study were shipped at room temperature or frozen.

The receptor comes from a woman aged 25 to 39 who had recovered from COVID-19. The V and J genes are TRBV6-4 and TRBJ1-1, and perhaps TRBD1 as D gene, on 5 matching bases. Sequenced: PBMCs or T cells enriched from blood (not recorded which). The CDR3 region has the sequence CASSLQVNTEAFF. The DNA sequence is TGTGCCAGCAGTTTACAGGTGAACACTGAAGCTTTCTTT.